These 11 T cell receptor beta chains were all obtained from the same sample, sequenced in a study of shared clonotypes between healthy human individuals (dated by TCRdb to 2018 to 2020). Libraries were constructed by the immunoSEQ multiplex PCR assay. Imported from immuneACCESS, the table was reduced by TCRdb to in-frame sequences with V and J called. These copies leave out some clones; in studies compared against another copy, an unresolved V gene accounts for under half, and the cause of the remainder is not known. This sample comprises approximately 95,000 clones, 67% of them detected only once. Less than 50% of the sample goes to the ten largest clones. The sequenced sample was memory CD8+ T cells sorted from blood. This sample's cell subset or site label indicates: CD45RO+ cells pooled with CCR7-negative TemRA cells. The receptors originated from a man aged 25-45 years in good health.

The chain recombines TRBV18 with TRBJ1-2; D gene uncertain. CDR1 and CDR2 from the germline V gene are KGHSH and LQKENI. Trimming removed 2 bases at V and 3 bases at J, with 13 bases between. The CDR3 spans 15 residues. CDR3 residues: CASSPVVSVDYGYTF. In DNA form, the CDR3 reads TGTGCCAGCTCACCAGTCGTCAGCGTAGACTATGGCTACACCTTC.

The rearrangement uses TRBV27 and TRBJ1-1, with D hard to call. The CDR3 consists of 14 residues. V was cut by 2 bases and J by 0 bases, with 7 bases left in between. Germline assignment: CDR1 MNHEY and CDR2 SMNVEV (reference sequence). CDR3 amino acids: CASSLTPMNTEAFF. CDR3 DNA sequence: TGTGCCAGCAGTTTAACACCCATGAACACTGAAGCTTTCTTT.

The chain's CDR3 is CASSQDRLPTGELFF. Written as DNA, the CDR3 is TGCGCCAGCAGCCAGGACAGGTTGCCCACCGGGGAGCTGTTTTTT. This chain links TRBV4-3 with TRBJ2-2; 7 nucleotides line up with TRBD1. The V segment lost 3 bases and the J segment 4 bases; nucleotides outside the gene matches: 5. This CDR3 has 15 amino acids. Germline loops: CDR1 LGHNA, CDR2 YSLEER.

A note on this clone: A read error likely explains this, since a far larger clone differs by one base. Other DNA sequences in this sample translate to the same CDR3. This chain joins TRBV28 and TRBJ2-7; D remains unclear. Germline V lookup: CDR1 MDHEN, CDR2 SYDVKM. V was cut by 4 bases and J by 0 bases, with 1 base left in between. CDR3 size: 11 residues. CDR3: CASSSSYEQYF. The CDR3 bases are TGTGCCAGCAGTTCCTCCTACGAGCAGTACTTC.

V gene TRBV13 combines with J gene TRBJ2-2; TRBD2 aligns across 7 bases. V lost 2 bases and J lost 6; bases outside the gene matches: 12. The length of the CDR3 is 17 residues. Germline lookup yields CDR1 PRHDT and CDR2 FYEKMQ (reference sequence). The DNA of the CDR3 is TGTGCCAGCAGCTTAAACCCGTCGCGGGAGTACGCCGGGGAGCTGTTTTTT. Its protein product is CASSLNPSREYAGELFF. The full variable domain, rest sourced from reference TRBV13 and TRBJ2-2, is AAGVIQSPRHLIKEKRETATLKCYPIPRHDTVYWYQQGPGQDPQFLISFYEKMQSDKGSIPDRFSAQQFSDYHSELNMSSLELGDSALYFCASSLNPSREYAGELFFGEGSRLTVL.

CDR3 protein: CASSESLVWVEQFF. The CDR3, as DNA: TGTGCCAGCAGTGAATCCCTAGTATGGGTTGAGCAGTTCTTC. This chain uses TRBV6-1 with TRBJ2-1; D call uncertain. Germline CDR1 MNHNS, CDR2 SASEGT. This CDR3 spans 14 amino acids. Trimming took 2 bases from V and 9 from J, leaving 14 bases between them.

This chain links TRBV2 with TRBJ2-3; possibly TRBD2 for D (5 bases). CDR3 length equals 16 residues. Germline-derived CDR1 and CDR2 are SNHLY and FYNNEI. Trimming removed 5 bases at V and 2 bases at J, with 17 bases between. The CDR3 nucleotides are TGTGCCAGCAGTCGGGATCATAGCGCGAACACAGATACGCAGTATTTT. Translated, it gives CASSRDHSANTDTQYF.

The chain has TRBV5-1 and TRBJ2-7; the match to TRBD2 covers 8 bases. V was pared by 2 bases and J by 5 bases, with 6 bases of the junction left unmatched. Germline lookup yields CDR1 SGHRS and CDR2 YFSETQ. The CDR3 sequence is 14 residues long. CDR3 DNA sequence: TGCGCCAGCAGCTTTAAAGCGGGAGCCCACGAGCAGTACTTC. Encoded protein: CASSFKAGAHEQYF.

The chain has TRBV6-1 and TRBJ2-2, with D hard to call. This CDR3 region has 14 residues. Germline CDR1 MNHNS, CDR2 SASEGT. V gave up 0 bases and J gave up 5 bases, with 7 bases separating them. CDR3 sequence (DNA): TGTGCCAGCAGTGAAGCCCACTGGACCGGGGAGCTGTTTTTT. It codes for CASSEAHWTGELFF.

The rearrangement links TRBV7-9 to TRBJ2-5, with 8 bases identical to TRBD1. The CDR3 length is 15 residues. V lost 5 bases and J lost 5; bases outside the gene matches: 10. From germline, CDR1 is SEHNR and CDR2 FQNEAQ (reference sequence). The CDR3, as DNA: TGTGCCAGCAGCACCCGGACAGGGTTTACGGAGACCCAGTACTTC. This gives the protein CASSTRTGFTETQYF.

At least ten counts were recorded for this clone. The chain is built from TRBV5-1 and TRBJ2-5; possibly TRBD1 or TRBD2 for D (5 bases each). CDR3 size: 15 residues. Germline-derived CDR1 and CDR2 are SGHRS and YFSETQ. Trimming removed 0 bases from V and 1 base from J, with 10 bases in between. CDR3 residues: CASSLVGTVQETQYF. DNA for the CDR3: TGCGCCAGCAGCTTGGTGGGGACCGTCCAAGAGACCCAGTACTTC.